The 25 T cell receptor beta chains listed next were all sequenced from one sample in a study of blood T cell repertoires in COVID-19. The protocol was immunoSEQ multiplex PCR, while the TCRdb copy is restricted to in-frame clones and leaves out a portion. The sample shows tens of thousands of clones, about 81% of them seen only once. Sequencing was performed on peripheral blood. Every receptor here comes from a human donor in a cohort sampled during active COVID-19.

This clone was seen once. V gene TRBV11-2 combines with J gene TRBJ2-3; 8 bases fit TRBD2. This CDR3 has 18 residues. Germline V CDR1 and CDR2: SGHAT, FQNNGV. V shed 0 bases and J 1 base; nucleotides not matched to a gene: 9. The CDR3: CASSLDRERGPRTDTQYF. CDR3 nucleotide sequence: TGTGCCAGCAGCTTAGATCGGGAGCGGGGGCCCCGCACAGATACGCAGTATTTT. The full variable domain, completed using reference TRBV11-2 and TRBJ2-3, is EAGVAQSPRYKIIEKRQSVAFWCNPISGHATLYWYQQILGQGPKLLIQFQNNGVVDDSQLPKDRFSAERLKGVDSTLKIQPAKLEDSAVYLCASSLDRERGPRTDTQYFGPGTRLTVL.

The table lists this clone with a count of one. V gene TRBV7-9 combines with J gene TRBJ1-5; weak D call: TRBD1 (6 bases). Germline-derived CDR1 and CDR2 are SEHNR and FQNEAQ (reference sequence). Trimming took off 8 bases at V and 1 base at J, with 15 bases between the two ends. This CDR3 region has 15 residues. CDR3: CASSTGTSSNQPQHF. The CDR3, as DNA: TGTGCCAGCTCTACCGGGACATCGAGCAATCAGCCCCAGCATTTT. The full variable domain, completed using reference TRBV7-9 and TRBJ1-5, is DTGVSQNPRHKITKRGQNVTFRCDPISEHNRLYWYRQTLGQGPEFLTYFQNEAQLEKSRLLSDRFSAERPKGSFSTLEIQRTEQGDSAMYLCASSTGTSSNQPQHFGDGTRLSIL.

J is TRBJ2-6 and V is TRBV27; 7 bases match TRBD1. Trimming removed 7 bases from V and 1 base from J; junction bases left unmatched: 4. Per the germline V gene, CDR1 is MNHEY and CDR2 is SMNVEV (reference sequence). The CDR3 has 15 amino acids. The CDR3 sequence: CASTPGGSGANVLTF. Here the CDR3 DNA reads TGTGCCAGCACCCCAGGGGGATCTGGGGCCAACGTCCTGACTTTC.

In its sample, this clone ranks as medium-sized. The chain couples TRBV4-2 to TRBJ2-7; possibly TRBD1 for D (6 bases). In germline, CDR1 is LGHNA, CDR2 YNFKEQ. Trimming took off 2 bases at V and 0 bases at J, with 11 bases between the two ends. The CDR3 runs to 15 residues. The CDR3, as DNA: TGTGCCAGCAGCCAATCCCCGGACAGCTCCTACGAGCAGTACTTC. Translating it yields CASSQSPDSSYEQYF.

CDR3 nucleotides: TGTGCCAGCAGCTTGAGAGGGGACAGGGACGAGCAGTACTTC. Protein product: CASSLRGDRDEQYF. V usage is TRBV11-3 and J usage is TRBJ2-7; 9 positions agree with TRBD1. In germline, CDR1 is SGHNT, CDR2 YENEEA. CDR3 length equals 14 residues. J was trimmed by 5 bases and V by 3 bases; bases with no gene match: 5. The full variable domain, with the rest looked up from reference TRBV11-3 and TRBJ2-7, is EAGVVQSPRYKIIEKKQPVAFWCNPISGHNTLYWYLQNLGQGPELLIRYENEEAVDDSQLPKDRFSAERLKGVDSTLKIQPAELGDSAVYLCASSLRGDRDEQYFGPGTRLTVT.

This chain joins TRBV27 and TRBJ2-3, with TRBD2 matching 8 bases. Trimming took 3 bases from V and 2 from J; bases not matched to a gene: 4. The CDR3 is 15 amino acids. Looked up from germline, CDR1 is MNHEY and CDR2 is SMNVEV (reference sequence). DNA for the CDR3: TGTGCCAGCAGTTTTAGCGGGGCGGTCACAGATACGCAGTATTTT. Residues: CASSFSGAVTDTQYF.

The genes are TRBV19 and TRBJ2-1, with 7 positions matching TRBD1. In germline, CDR1 is LNHDA, CDR2 SQIVND (reference sequence). Trimming took 5 bases from V and 4 from J; bases not matched to a gene: 5. The CDR3 is 14 amino acids. The CDR3 nucleotides read TGTGCCAGTAGTTTGACAGGGACGTACAATGAGCAGTTCTTC. Translated, it gives CASSLTGTYNEQFF.

Written as DNA, the CDR3 is TGTGCCAGCAGTCCGAACAGGGGCCTCACTGAAGCTTTCTTT. Residues: CASSPNRGLTEAFF. The chain carries TRBV27 and TRBJ1-1; TRBD1 aligns across 7 bases. CDR1 is MNHEY and CDR2 is SMNVEV in the germline V gene (reference sequence). The V gene end was trimmed by 5 bases and the J gene end by 4 bases; junction bases not matched to a gene: 7. The CDR3 is 14 residues long.

This rearrangement joins TRBV29-1 to TRBJ1-1; D gene ambiguous. CDR1 SQVTM and CDR2 ANQGSEA come from the germline V gene. Trimming removed 7 bases from V and 5 bases from J, with 11 bases in between. There are 11 residues in the CDR3. CDR3 loop: CSADRGTEAFF. In DNA, the CDR3 is TGCAGCGCCGATCGGGGAACTGAAGCTTTCTTT.

The rearrangement joins TRBV24-1 to TRBJ1-1; 7 bases fit TRBD1. Germline trimming cut 9 bases from V and 0 bases from J; bases unmatched to any gene: 9. In germline, CDR1 is KGHDR, CDR2 SFDVKD. This CDR3 spans 15 amino acids. For the CDR3, the DNA is TGTGCCACCTTGAGACCCAGGGGGTTGAACACTGAAGCTTTCTTT. It translates to CATLRPRGLNTEAFF.

The V gene is TRBV27, the J gene TRBJ1-6; D not resolved. The germline V and J ends were trimmed by 2 bases and 4 bases, with 9 bases remaining between them. Germline CDR1 and CDR2: MNHEY and SMNVEV (reference sequence). The CDR3 is 15 amino acids. The CDR3 sequence is CASSLSEKYNSPLHF. The CDR3 nucleotides are TGTGCCAGCAGTTTAAGCGAGAAGTATAATTCACCCCTCCACTTT.

This clone was detected once. The chain uses TRBV21-1 and TRBJ1-5; the D segment call TRBD1 is taken from the table without a DNA check. TRBV21-1 has pseudogene status. The CDR3 loop spans 13 amino acids. For the CDR3, the DNA is TGTGCCAGCAGCAAAGGGCAGTTGAAGCCCCAGCATTTT. Its translation: CASSKGQLKPQHF.

This chain joins TRBV27 and TRBJ2-7, with D possibly being TRBD1 (7 bases). From germline, CDR1 is MNHEY and CDR2 SMNVEV (reference sequence). The CDR3 is made up of 13 amino acids. Trimming stripped 8 bases from V and 3 bases from J, with 14 bases between. The CDR3 region has the DNA TGTGCCAGCGGATCTCAGGGGGGCTACGAGCAGTACTTC. Translated: CASGSQGGYEQYF.

This clone was counted a few times. DNA for the CDR3: TGTGCCAGCAGCAAAGGGCACAGGAGCAATCAGCCCCAGCATTTT. This translates into CASSKGHRSNQPQHF. This chain connects TRBV21-1 to TRBJ1-5; the D call in the table, TRBD1, was not verified against the DNA. TRBV21-1 is assigned pseudogene status. This CDR3 is 15 amino acids long.

The V gene is TRBV6-2 or TRBV6-3, the J gene TRBJ2-1; possible D gene TRBD2, 6 bases. CDR3 length: 11 residues. Germline lookup yields CDR1 MNHEY and CDR2 SVGEGT. Trimming shortened V by 4 bases and J by 9 bases, and 7 bases separated the two germline ends. The CDR3, as DNA: TGTGCCAGCAGTTCCGGGGGTGAGCAGTTCTTC. As protein: CASSSGGEQFF.

This chain uses TRBV7-6 with TRBJ2-3; TRBD1 matches 9 bases. Germline CDR1 reads SGHVS; CDR2 reads FNYEAQ. CDR3 length: 19 residues. V shed 5 bases, J shed 10 bases, and the junction held 25 bases outside the gene matches. The CDR3 loop reads CASSPRGASMGQGWEAQYF. Written as DNA, the CDR3 is TGTGCCAGCAGCCCTAGAGGAGCCTCCATGGGACAGGGCTGGGAGGCGCAGTATTTT.

V gene TRBV6-2 or TRBV6-3 combines with J gene TRBJ1-5; no clear D gene. V was pared by 5 bases and J by 3 bases, with 17 bases between. Germline assignment: CDR1 MNHEY and CDR2 SVGEGT. This CDR3 is 16 amino acids long. The CDR3 reads CASSDFRGGTNQPQHF. CDR3 coding DNA: TGTGCCAGCAGTGACTTCCGGGGAGGTACCAATCAGCCCCAGCATTTT.

The CDR3 reads CSVEAGVNEQYF. CDR3 DNA: TGCAGCGTTGAGGCAGGGGTAAACGAGCAGTACTTC. V is TRBV29-1 and J is TRBJ2-7, with D perhaps TRBD1 (6 bases). The CDR3 totals 12 residues. From germline, CDR1 is SQVTM and CDR2 ANQGSEA. V was cut by 3 bases and J by 5 bases, with 11 bases left in between.

The table lists this clone with a few counts. The chain couples TRBV11-3 to TRBJ2-1; D uncertain. V shed 5 bases and J shed 11 bases, with 16 bases lying between them. Germline assignment: CDR1 SGHNT and CDR2 YENEEA. The CDR3 length is 13 residues. In nucleotides, the CDR3 is TGTGCCAGCAGCCCACAGACCGACATCCAGCAGTTCTTC. It is translated as CASSPQTDIQQFF.

V usage is TRBV7-3 and J usage is TRBJ2-2; D is perhaps TRBD1 (5 bases). Germline values: CDR1 SGHTA, CDR2 FQGTGA. CDR3 size: 14 residues. V shed 7 bases and J shed 5 bases, with 14 bases lying between them. The CDR3 region is CASTAGHTTGELFF. In DNA, the CDR3 is TGTGCCAGCACGGCAGGACATACAACCGGGGAGCTGTTTTTT.

This chain links TRBV7-6 with TRBJ2-5, with D possibly matching TRBD2 (6 bases). The V and J ends lost 0 bases and 5 bases respectively, with 10 bases between them. CDR1 and CDR2 from the germline V gene are SGHVS and FNYEAQ. There are 14 residues in the CDR3. As DNA, the CDR3 is TGTGCCAGCAGCTTAGCGCGGGGAGTTGAGACCCAGTACTTC. Translation: CASSLARGVETQYF.

The chain links TRBV4-3 to TRBJ2-7, with 10 bases lining up with TRBD2. J gave up 3 bases and V 1 base, and 3 bases lay outside the gene matches. Germline lookup yields CDR1 LGHNA and CDR2 YSLEER. This CDR3 spans 15 amino acids. This CDR3 reads CASSQGLAGHYEQYF. The CDR3 DNA follows: TGCGCCAGCAGCCAAGGACTAGCGGGCCACTACGAGCAGTACTTC.

The chain couples TRBV10-3 to TRBJ2-5; 7 bases line up with TRBD2. The CDR3 length is 14 residues. The germline gives CDR1 ENHRY, CDR2 SYGVKD. The junction had 6 bases not matched to a gene; V was cut back by 3 bases and J by 5 bases. The CDR3 sequence is CAISELWRGETQYF. CDR3 in DNA: TGTGCCATCAGTGAACTCTGGCGGGGGGAGACCCAGTACTTC.

The chain uses TRBV19 and TRBJ1-5; 9 bases fit TRBD1. The CDR3 runs 15 residues. Unmatched junction bases numbered 9, after V lost 7 bases and J lost 5 bases. CDR1 and CDR2 from the germline V gene are LNHDA and SQIVND (reference sequence). CDR3 in amino acids: CASTRTGDVDQPQHF. The CDR3 nucleotides read TGTGCCAGTACCCGGACAGGGGACGTGGATCAGCCCCAGCATTTT.

This chain uses TRBV24-1 with TRBJ2-1; 10 bases agree with TRBD1. The CDR3 consists of 17 residues. The trim removed 0 bases at V and 5 bases at J, leaving 6 bases unmatched. CDR1 is KGHDR and CDR2 is SFDVKD in the germline V gene. The chain's CDR3 is CATSDLGSGTGDNEQFF. In nucleotides, the CDR3 is TGTGCCACCAGTGATTTGGGATCCGGGACAGGGGACAATGAGCAGTTCTTC.